This TCR beta chain was retrieved from a study of blood T cells in healthy people across ages. Across the whole study: When template switching was applied, about one barcoded beta molecule was captured per two T cells. Study-wide results and caveats: PBMCs went unsorted, and a conclusive naive versus antigen-experienced comparison was therefore prevented.

Germline trimming cut 1 base from V and 2 bases from J; bases unmatched to any gene: 7. Germline V gene lookup returns CDR1 SNHLY and CDR2 FYNNEI. CDR3 size: 16 residues. The table lists this clonotype with a few counts. What it binds is unknown. The authors ran a second PCR of roughly 6 to 12 cycles using a sample-barcoded 5' primer and a J-beta primer mix. Via MiXCR, TCRdb re-called the 5' RACE reads, giving one row per CDR3 protein. The sample includes 450,000 to 650,000 distinct CDR3 sequences, around 24% of them seen just once. This sample was shared with a second study, whose subject was T cells of mothers and their children. This second study notes: Over 9.5 million reads per mother and roughly 3 million per child were obtained. Slightly higher overlap, not significant, was seen in related mother-child pairs than in unrelated pairs.

This sequence was found in a boy between 10 and 17 years old in good health. Sequencing input: blood. V is TRBV2 and J is TRBJ2-5; 7 bases are shared with TRBD1. The CDR3 DNA reads TGTGCCAGCAGTGAAGACCCGGGACAGTCGCAAGAGACCCAGTACTTC. As protein: CASSEDPGQSQETQYF.